This T cell receptor (beta chain) was retrieved from a study of blood T cell repertoires in COVID-19. Study details: Researchers got acute and convalescent COVID-19 samples from the United States, Italy and Spain. PBMCs, B-cell-depleted T cells, or T cells provided the cDNA or gDNA that made up the material.

Trimming took 0 bases from V and 1 from J, leaving 6 bases between them. Germline CDR1 and CDR2: GTSNPN and SVGIG (reference sequence). The CDR3 runs 13 residues. Authors' analysis steps: The authors estimated nucleated cell counts from reference gene primer amplification. TCRdb's table, derived via immunoSEQ multiplex PCR, lists solely in-frame clones and lacks some. The V and J calls and clone size come from that table; D and trimming were worked out from the DNA. The sample carries about 190,000 clones, about 88% recorded once. Sequencing used peripheral blood. V usage is TRBV30 and J usage is TRBJ2-5; no clear D gene. The TCR originated in a man aged 25-45 years with active or convalescent COVID-19. CDR3 DNA sequence: TGTGCCTGGAGTGTATGGAGCCAAGAGACCCAGTACTTC. This encodes CAWSVWSQETQYF.